This TCR beta chain came from a study of blood T cell repertoires in COVID-19. Study-wide context: Samples taken during acute and convalescent COVID-19 were collected in the United States, Italy and Spain. T cells, B-cell-depleted T cells, or PBMCs provided the cDNA or gDNA that served as material.

V lost 4 bases and J lost 6, with 12 bases in between. The CDR3 runs 13 residues. Germline assignment: CDR1 GTSNPN and CDR2 SVGIG (reference sequence). As handled by the study authors: Amplification from reference gene primers served as the basis for estimated nucleated cell counts. Data came from immunoSEQ multiplex PCR; TCRdb stores just in-frame clones and leaves some out. That table furnishes V, J and clone size, whereas the DNA furnished D and trimming. The table records roughly 63,000 clones, 79% of them present only once. The genes are TRBV30 and TRBJ1-4; tentatively, D is TRBD1 (6 bases). Sequencing was performed on peripheral blood. This sequence originates from a human donor in a cohort sampled during active COVID-19. This CDR3 reads CAWNRAKDEKLFF. CDR3 in DNA: TGTGCCTGGAACAGGGCGAAGGATGAAAAACTGTTTTTT.